One sample yielded the 20 T cell receptor beta chains listed below, sequenced in a study of vaccination effects on CD4 cells after COVID-19. Viral peptide pools were used in the ViraFEST assay to expand antigen-specific CD4+ T cells, and sequencing came afterward. Once cultured for roughly 10 days, the cells underwent separation to obtain CD4+ T cells. The person's infection with SARS-CoV-2, confirmed by PCR, took place between March and December 2020. All participants had two doses of either the BNT162b2 or mRNA-1273 vaccine. Their specific antigens are unknown. TCRdb keeps only in-frame clones here, not all; method: immunoSEQ multiplex PCR. The repertoire includes 15,000 or so clones, 65% to 80% of them detected once, and 20% to 25% sits in the top ten. The source was CD4+ T cells from PBMCs cultured with HCoV-NL63 spike peptides, collected after COVID-19 vaccination. The receptor set was obtained from a human donor who had a prior SARS-CoV-2 infection.

This chain links TRBV5-6 with TRBJ2-3; a weak D match, TRBD2 (6 bases). CDR1 is SGHDT, CDR2 YYEEEE, per germline. Trimming shortened V by 4 bases and J by 2 bases, and 8 bases separated the two germline ends. This CDR3 has 13 amino acids. Written as DNA, the CDR3 is TGTGCCAGCAGCCGCGGGAACACAGATACGCAGTATTTT. It is translated as CASSRGNTDTQYF.

The V call is TRBV6-6, the J call TRBJ2-2; 15 nucleotides line up with TRBD2. V shed 9 bases, J shed 6 bases, and the junction held 2 bases outside the gene matches. CDR1 is MNHNY and CDR2 is SVGAGI in the germline V gene (reference sequence). The CDR3 consists of 14 residues. The CDR3 DNA reads as TGTGCCAGTGGGACTAGCGGGAGGCCCGGGGAGCTGTTTTTT. Residues: CASGTSGRPGELFF.

The J gene is TRBJ2-2, the V gene TRBV7-6; either TRBD1 or TRBD2 may supply D (6 bases each). Germline CDR1 is SGHVS and CDR2 is FNYEAQ. Between the trimmed V and J ends, which lost 2 bases and 4 bases, there was a span of 14 bases. The CDR3 sequence is 16 residues long. CDR3 sequence (DNA): TGTGCCAGCAGCTTACGTAGGGGGGCGGGCACCGGGGAGCTGTTTTTT. This sequence encodes CASSLRRGAGTGELFF. Variable domain in full (rest from reference TRBV7-6 and TRBJ2-2): GAGVSQSPRYKVTKRGQDVALRCDPISGHVSLYWYRQALGQGPEFLTYFNYEAQQDKSGLPNDRFSAERPEGSISTLTIQRTEQRDSAMYRCASSLRRGAGTGELFFGEGSRLTVL.

This rearrangement joins TRBV7-8 to TRBJ2-3, with 8 bases lining up with TRBD1. The germline gives CDR1 SGHVS, CDR2 FQNEAQ. J lost 0 bases, V lost 6 bases, and 14 bases had no gene match. The CDR3 length is 18 residues. The CDR3 DNA follows: TGTGCCAGCAGACCCGCTTTCCTACAGGGGGGTAGCACAGATACGCAGTATTTT. Its protein is CASRPAFLQGGSTDTQYF. The whole variable domain, filled in from reference TRBV7-8 and TRBJ2-3, reads GAGVSQSPRYKVAKRGQDVALRCDPISGHVSLFWYQQALGQGPEFLTYFQNEAQLDKSGLPSDRFFAERPEGSVSTLKIQRTQQEDSAVYLCASRPAFLQGGSTDTQYFGPGTRLTVL.

This sequence joins TRBV11-2 and TRBJ1-2, with a possible D match to TRBD1 (5 bases). The V and J ends lost 4 bases and 8 bases respectively, with 11 bases between them. Per germline, CDR1 SGHAT and CDR2 FQNNGV. CDR3 length: 12 amino acids. Written as DNA, the CDR3 is TGTGCCAGCAGCTGGGGAGGGGACGGCTACACCTTC. Protein product: CASSWGGDGYTF.

Sample share makes this clone medium-sized. As DNA, the CDR3 is TGTGCCAGCAACGTACAGGGAAAGACTGAAGCTTTCTTT. This codes for CASNVQGKTEAFF. V gene TRBV12-3 or TRBV12-4 combines with J gene TRBJ1-1, with a weak D call TRBD1 (6 bases). Trimming left V 7 bases short and J 5 bases short, with 14 bases between. The CDR3 sequence is 13 residues long.

The gene calls are TRBV5-1 and TRBJ2-5; 10 positions agree with TRBD2. Trimming removed 2 bases from V and 5 bases from J; junction bases left unmatched: 3. Germline assignment: CDR1 SGHRS and CDR2 YFSETQ. The CDR3 length is 14 residues. The CDR3 DNA is TGCGCCAGCAGCTTTACTAGCGGGGAGGAGACCCAGTACTTC. This gives the protein CASSFTSGEETQYF.

The V and J genes are TRBV27 and TRBJ2-5; D may correspond to TRBD1 or TRBD2 (5 bases each). V lost 5 bases to trimming and J lost 6 bases, with 19 bases between them. This CDR3 spans 15 amino acids. Germline-derived CDR1 and CDR2 are MNHEY and SMNVEV (reference sequence). DNA for the CDR3: TGTGCCAGCAGTCCCAACTGGGGGATCTCCAAGACCCAGTACTTC. Amino acids: CASSPNWGISKTQYF.

This clone has only one observation. The chain has TRBV6-5 and TRBJ2-1, with 7 bases lining up with TRBD1. The CDR3 is 14 residues long. Germline CDR1 reads MNHEY; CDR2 reads SVGAGI. The V and J ends lost 6 bases and 4 bases, in that order; junction bases with no gene match: 6. Here the CDR3 DNA reads TGTGCCAGCAGGCACGGGACAGAATACAATGAGCAGTTCTTC. It encodes CASRHGTEYNEQFF.

This CDR3 reads CASSSQGMTTGGYTF. In DNA form, the CDR3 reads TGTGCCAGCTCATCTCAGGGGATGACGACTGGTGGCTACACCTTC. The rearrangement joins TRBV18 to TRBJ1-2, with D perhaps TRBD1 (6 bases). Germline CDR1 and CDR2: KGHSH and LQKENI. Trimming took 5 bases from V and 7 from J, leaving 20 bases between them. CDR3 length equals 15 residues.

This clone occurred a few times. This chain joins TRBV11-2 and TRBJ2-3; possible D gene TRBD2, 6 bases. The CDR3 totals 17 residues. V was cut by 2 bases and J by 5 bases, with 20 bases left in between. Germline CDR1 is SGHAT and CDR2 is FQNNGV. This CDR3 reads CASSLRFTFGGEDTQYF. The DNA for the CDR3 is TGTGCCAGCAGCTTAAGATTCACATTCGGGGGTGAAGATACGCAGTATTTT.

CDR3 nucleotide sequence: TGTGCCAGCAGTCTATACCCAGGGGGCACTGAAGCTTTCTTT. This translates into CASSLYPGGTEAFF. V and J are TRBV6-5 and TRBJ1-1; TRBD1 agrees at 7 bases. There are 14 residues in the CDR3. V lost 5 bases and J lost 4; bases outside the gene matches: 7. Germline V gene sequence: CDR1 MNHEY, CDR2 SVGAGI.

This chain uses TRBV7-2 with TRBJ2-3; 9 bases align to TRBD2. The J segment lost 6 bases and the V segment lost 4 bases, leaving 11 bases of the junction unmatched. Germline-derived CDR1 and CDR2 are SGHTA and FQGNSA. This CDR3 has 16 amino acids. CDR3 bases: TGTGCCAGCAGCTATAGCGGGGGAGGTTTCACGGATACGCAGTATTTT. The encoded protein is CASSYSGGGFTDTQYF.

This clone appeared once. The chain recombines TRBV7-9 with TRBJ2-7, with 7 bases matching TRBD1. The CDR3 has 15 residues. V was pared by 1 base and J by 4 bases, with 7 bases of the junction left unmatched. CDR1 is SEHNR, CDR2 FQNEAQ, per germline (reference sequence). The CDR3 bases are TGTGCCAGCAGCTTAGACGGGACAGCCGAATACGAGCAGTACTTC. Its translation is CASSLDGTAEYEQYF.

V and J are TRBV5-5 and TRBJ2-3, with TRBD2 identical over 8 bases. V shed 1 base, J shed 6 bases, and the junction held 4 bases outside the gene matches. CDR1 is SGHKS and CDR2 is YYEKEE in the germline V gene (reference sequence). This CDR3 comprises 14 residues. DNA for the CDR3: TGTGCCAGCAGCTTGAATCGGGGGGGGGATACGCAGTATTTT. This encodes CASSLNRGGDTQYF.

The chain has TRBV5-1 and TRBJ2-5; 7 positions agree with TRBD1. Trimming at V came to 1 base and at J to 0 bases, leaving 6 bases not matched to a gene. This CDR3 is 16 amino acids long. Per germline, CDR1 SGHRS and CDR2 YFSETQ. CDR3 coding DNA: TGCGCCAGCAGCTTGTGGGCAGGGGGAAACCAAGAGACCCAGTACTTC. This sequence encodes CASSLWAGGNQETQYF.

This clone turned up a few times. The chain has TRBV27 and TRBJ1-6; D ambiguous. The CDR3 totals 12 residues. Germline V gene lookup returns CDR1 MNHEY and CDR2 SMNVEV (reference sequence). With 3 bases removed from V and 8 bases from J, the gap between germline ends came to 5 bases. CDR3 nucleotides: TGTGCCAGCAGTTTTTCGGATTCACCCCTCCACTTT. Protein product: CASSFSDSPLHF.

The chain is built from TRBV15 and TRBJ2-7, with D possibly matching TRBD2 (5 bases). V was pared by 0 bases and J by 4 bases, with 25 bases between. Looked up from germline, CDR1 is LNHNV and CDR2 is YYDKDF (reference sequence). The CDR3 covers 19 residues. DNA of the CDR3: TGTGCCACCAGCAGAGAAGTACCCTCCAACTGGAGGTCCGGATACGAGCAGTACTTC. This translates into CATSREVPSNWRSGYEQYF.

The J gene is TRBJ1-5, the V gene TRBV24-1; D is unresolved. V lost 5 bases to trimming and J lost 1 base, with 11 bases between them. Germline-derived CDR1 and CDR2 are KGHDR and SFDVKD. The CDR3 is 15 residues long. The CDR3 DNA sequence: TGTGCCACCAGTGTTCTAGGTCAGAGCAATCAGCCCCAGCATTTT. Its translation is CATSVLGQSNQPQHF.

This clone was detected a few times. This chain connects TRBV4-2 to TRBJ2-3, with D possibly called TRBD1 or TRBD2 (5 bases each). V was cut by 2 bases and J by 4 bases, with 16 bases left in between. Germline V gene lookup returns CDR1 LGHNA and CDR2 YNFKEQ. This CDR3 contains 16 residues. The CDR3 loop is CASSQNTGAAADTQYF. The CDR3 DNA sequence: TGTGCCAGCAGCCAAAATACCGGGGCGGCCGCAGATACGCAGTATTTT.